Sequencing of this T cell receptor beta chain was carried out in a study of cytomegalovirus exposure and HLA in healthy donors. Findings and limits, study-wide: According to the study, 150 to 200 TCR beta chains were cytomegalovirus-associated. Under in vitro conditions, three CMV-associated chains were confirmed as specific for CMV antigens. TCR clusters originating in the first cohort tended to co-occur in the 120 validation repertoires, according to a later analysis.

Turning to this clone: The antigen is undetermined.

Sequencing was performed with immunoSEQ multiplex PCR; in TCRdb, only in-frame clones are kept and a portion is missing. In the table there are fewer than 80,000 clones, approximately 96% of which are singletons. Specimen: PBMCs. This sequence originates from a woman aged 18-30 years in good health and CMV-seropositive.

The CDR3 loop is CASSDSDRGEQYF. CDR3 DNA: TGTGCCAGCAGTGACTCGGACAGGGGCGAGCAGTACTTC. The rearrangement uses TRBV6-4 and TRBJ2-7; TRBD1 aligns across 9 bases. J lost 6 bases, V lost 0 bases, and 0 bases had no gene match. This CDR3 region has 13 residues. CDR1 and CDR2 from the germline V gene are MRHNA and SNTAGT.